A single sample is the source of the 8 T cell receptor beta chains below, sequenced in a study of CD8 T cells in Susac syndrome. RNA in amounts of roughly 0.45 to 1 ug was reverse transcribed with random hexamers. TCRdb used MiXCR to reprocess the immunoSEQ multiplex PCR reads, holding one entry per CDR3 protein. The data hold around 130,000 distinct CDR3 sequences, with 90% to 95% observed a single time. Sequencing was done on a sample of CD8+ T cells from PBMCs. These receptors came from a human donor with Susac syndrome.

The J gene is TRBJ2-2, the V gene TRBV7-9; possible D gene TRBD1, 5 bases. CDR3 length equals 15 residues. Trimming left V 5 bases short and J 2 bases short, with 12 bases between. Germline-derived CDR1 and CDR2 are SEHNR and FQNEAQ (reference sequence). The CDR3 region has the DNA TGTGCCAGCAGCACCCTGCAGGGAAACACCGGGGAGCTGTTTTTT. Its protein product is CASSTLQGNTGELFF.

The chain has TRBV4-1 and TRBJ2-5; D might be TRBD2 (6 bases). This CDR3 spans 15 amino acids. The V end lost 2 bases, the J end lost 2 bases, and 12 bases lay between the germline ends. The V gene's germline CDR1 is MGHRA and CDR2 YSYEKL. CDR3 sequence (DNA): TGCGCCAGCAGCCAACTTGCGGGGCTACAAGAGACCCAGTACTTC. It specifies CASSQLAGLQETQYF.

The chain joins TRBV6-2 or TRBV6-3 to TRBJ2-6; tentative D call: TRBD1 (5 bases). CDR1 and CDR2 from the germline V gene are MNHEY and SVGEGT. V was shortened by 4 bases and J by 0 bases, with 7 bases between the two germline ends. CDR3 length equals 15 residues. This CDR3 is CASSFDSSGANVLTF. DNA of the CDR3: TGTGCCAGCAGTTTTGACAGCTCTGGGGCCAACGTCCTGACTTTC.

The rearrangement links TRBV15 to TRBJ2-2; 10 bases line up with TRBD2. CDR1 is LNHNV, CDR2 YYDKDF, per germline (reference sequence). CDR3 size: 16 residues. The ends lost 0 bases at V and 7 bases at J; junction bases unmatched: 5. CDR3 amino acids: CATSRDLSGGGGELFF. DNA for the CDR3: TGTGCCACCAGCAGAGATCTGAGCGGGGGGGGCGGGGAGCTGTTTTTT.

The genes are TRBV28 and TRBJ1-2; TRBD1 aligns across 7 bases. This CDR3 spans 13 amino acids. Germline V gene sequence: CDR1 MDHEN, CDR2 SYDVKM. V shed 6 bases and J 4 bases; nucleotides not matched to a gene: 5. The CDR3 DNA follows: TGTGCCAGCAGGACCCGGGACAGCTATGGCTACACCTTC. Amino acid sequence: CASRTRDSYGYTF.

The chain links TRBV6-1 to TRBJ1-6; TRBD1 agrees at 9 bases. The germline V gene has CDR1 MNHNS and CDR2 SASEGT. This CDR3 comprises 14 residues. With V trimmed by 0 bases and J by 13 bases, 4 bases remained unmatched. CDR3 in DNA: TGTGCCAGCAGTGAAGCCCGGACAGGGGTTCCCCTCCACTTT. It translates to CASSEARTGVPLHF.

This chain links TRBV9 with TRBJ2-5; no reliable D call. The CDR3 contains 16 residues. Germline V gene sequence: CDR1 SGDLS, CDR2 YYNGEE. V lost 0 bases to trimming and J lost 2 bases, with 14 bases between them. CDR3 nucleotide sequence: TGTGCCAGCAGCGTAGCTCAGTCCACAGTACAAGAGACCCAGTACTTC. Translating it yields CASSVAQSTVQETQYF.

This clonotype showed up just a few times. One end of the junction does not line up with germline, which may come from a read error. The CDR3 loop reads CASSLGTGVTEAFF. CDR3 DNA sequence: TGTGCCAGCAGCTTAGGGACAGGGGTCACTGAGGCTTTCTTT. The chain carries TRBV11-2 and TRBJ1-1; TRBD1 agrees at 9 bases. This CDR3 has 14 amino acids. Looked up from germline, CDR1 is SGHAT and CDR2 is FQNNGV.